These T cell receptor beta chains were read from a single sample in a study of molecular identifiers for immune sequencing clone quantification. TCRdb recomputed calls from the PCR reads with MiXCR, one row per CDR3 protein. The sample contains around 470,000 distinct CDR3 sequences, about a quarter of which appear only once. Sequencing was carried out using naive CD8+ T cells from blood, with Jurkat cell RNA spiked in. Source of these receptors: a human donor in good health. Some libraries in this study had Jurkat cell RNA spiked in. Each CDR3 is given with its conserved first and last residue. Each record gives: D gene, V gene, J gene, clone size, CDR3 protein, CDR3 DNA. A D gene is named only where the DNA matches it firmly. Not all rows give a size; the values are once, few, many and, for expanded clones, a class.

>.|TRBV21-1|TRBJ1-2|.
CAGSPWADERAIDYTF
TGTGCCGGCAGCCCCTGGGCCGACGAACGTGCAATCGACTACACCTTC
>.|TRBV25-1|TRBJ1-1|few
CASSELSVSEAFF
TGTGCCAGCAGTGAATTATCTGTCAGTGAAGCTTTCTTT
>.|TRBV27|TRBJ2-5|.
CASSSISRPNQETQYF
TGTGCCAGCAGTTCTATCTCTAGACCAAACCAAGAGACCCAGTACTTC
>.|TRBV20-1|TRBJ2-1|.
CSVRGSRRAAINEQFF
TGCAGTGTGCGGGGCTCCCGGAGGGCCGCCATCAATGAGCAGTTCTTC
>TRBD2|TRBV7-6|TRBJ2-3|few
CASSLVVFQREDGTDTQYF
TGTGCCAGCAGCTTAGTAGTCTTCCAGCGGGAGGACGGCACAGATACGCAGTATTTT
>.|TRBV6-5|TRBJ2-7|many
CASSYSGGEQYF
TGTGCCAGCAGTTACTCAGGGGGCGAGCAGTACTTC
>TRBD2|TRBV20-1|TRBJ2-7|.
CSARGGLAGVAYEQYF
TGCAGTGCTAGAGGGGGACTAGCGGGAGTGGCCTACGAGCAGTACTTC
>.|TRBV6-5|TRBJ1-2|.
CASSPVGAGYTF
TGTGCCAGCAGCCCCGTGGGGGCTGGCTACACCTTC
>.|TRBV2|TRBJ1-5|.
CASNQGQYSNQPRHF
TGTGCCAGCAACCAGGGGCAGTATAGCAATCAGCCCCGGCATTTT
>TRBD1|TRBV10-3|TRBJ1-3|.
CAISGGGTGANTIYF
TGTGCCATCAGTGGTGGTGGGACAGGGGCGAACACCATATATTTT
>.|TRBV27|TRBJ1-5|.
CASSLSGWGAQPQHF
TGTGCCAGCAGTTTATCGGGATGGGGGGCTCAGCCCCAGCATTTT
>TRBD1|TRBV28|TRBJ2-4|.
CASSFDRVATIPYF
TGTGCCAGCAGTTTTGACAGGGTTGCTACCATTCCGTACTTC
>.|TRBV6-2/TRBV6-3|TRBJ1-1|few
CASREGTWDTEAFF
TGTGCCAGCAGGGAAGGGACTTGGGACACTGAAGCTTTCTTT
>.|TRBV3-1|TRBJ2-3|few
CASSQGGLSDTQYF
TGTGCCAGCAGCCAAGGAGGGTTATCAGATACGCAGTATTTT
>TRBD1|TRBV20-1|TRBJ1-3|many
CSAPNRDRGFGNTIYF
TGCAGTGCTCCGAACCGGGACAGGGGGTTCGGAAACACCATATATTTT
>TRBD2|TRBV7-3|TRBJ2-3|many
CASSLSLAPTSENTDTQYF
TGTGCCAGCAGCTTATCTTTGGCCCCGACTAGCGAAAACACAGATACGCAGTATTTT
>TRBD1|TRBV5-1|TRBJ2-6|many
CASSLEGSDRASSGANVLTF
TGCGCCAGCAGCTTGGAAGGTTCGGACAGGGCAAGCTCTGGGGCCAACGTCCTGACTTTC
>.|TRBV2|TRBJ2-7|few
CASTEGAASYEQYF
TGTGCCAGCACCGAGGGAGCAGCCTCCTACGAGCAGTACTTC
>.|TRBV27|TRBJ1-5|many
CASSSGGQPQHF
TGTGCCAGCAGTTCTGGGGGTCAGCCCCAGCATTTT
>.|TRBV7-2|TRBJ1-3|.
CASSSPDGVGNTIYF
TGTGCCAGCAGCTCCCCGGATGGGGTTGGAAACACCATATATTTT
>TRBD2|TRBV27|TRBJ2-7|few
CASSLSRGIAGVYEQYF
TGTGCCAGCAGTTTATCGCGCGGAATAGCGGGTGTGTACGAGCAGTACTTC
>TRBD2|TRBV12-3/TRBV12-4|TRBJ2-3|many
CASWGGIPDTQYF
TGTGCCAGCTGGGGGGGAATCCCAGATACGCAGTATTTT
>.|TRBV6-2/TRBV6-3|TRBJ1-1|many
CASSLPQVTMNTEAFF
TGTGCCAGCAGTCTCCCTCAGGTTACCATGAACACTGAAGCTTTCTTT
>TRBD2|TRBV7-3|TRBJ2-3|once
CASSSVAGLLGTDTQYF
TGTGCCAGCAGCTCCGTAGCGGGGCTACTAGGCACAGATACGCAGTATTTT
>.|TRBV5-6|TRBJ2-5|few
CASSPLTELQETQYF
TGTGCCAGCAGCCCACTAACCGAGTTACAAGAGACCCAGTACTTC
>.|TRBV18|TRBJ1-2|.
CASTSWGESYNLIYGYTF
TGTGCCAGCACATCCTGGGGCGAATCTTATAACCTTATCTATGGCTACACCTTC
>.|TRBV5-1|TRBJ2-7|few
CASSLGPSNLSEQYF
TGCGCCAGCAGCTTGGGACCGTCTAACCTATCCGAGCAGTACTTC
>.|TRBV27|TRBJ2-7|.
CASWGSQRSYEQYF
TGTGCCAGCTGGGGATCCCAACGCTCCTACGAGCAGTACTTC